Listed below are T cell receptor beta chains from one sample, sequenced in a study of T cells in Graves' hyperthyroidism and ophthalmopathy. TCRdb ran MiXCR on the multiplex PCR reads and lists one entry per CDR3 protein. The repertoire holds roughly 350,000 distinct CDR3 sequences, with about 14% as singletons. The sequenced sample was blood. The receptor source for this set is a woman aged 25 to 39 with Graves' hyperthyroidism. Both conserved end residues are part of each CDR3. A D gene is named only where the DNA matches it firmly. Expanded clones get a size class; other rows say once, few or many, or leave the size out.

D	V	size	J	CDR3	DNA
TRBD1	TRBV28	few	TRBJ2-2	CASSLGTGGTTGELFF	TGTGCCAGCAGTTTAGGGACAGGGGGGACCACCGGGGAGCTGTTTTTT
TRBD1	TRBV5-1	few	TRBJ1-2	CASSPGQGRGYGYTF	TGCGCCAGCAGCCCGGGACAGGGCCGCGGCTATGGCTACACCTTC
TRBD2	TRBV10-2	many	TRBJ2-5	CASSDRTSGRPYF	TGCGCCAGCAGTGACCGGACTAGCGGGAGGCCCTACTTC
TRBD1	TRBV3-1	few	TRBJ1-3	CASSRDRDGNTIYF	TGTGCCAGCAGCCGCGACAGGGATGGAAACACCATATATTTT
-	TRBV7-9	-	TRBJ2-5	CASSLWGEETQYF	TGTGCCAGCAGCTTGTGGGGTGAAGAGACCCAGTACTTC
-	TRBV6-5	-	TRBJ2-7	CASSYSASGEYEQYF	TGTGCCAGCAGTTACTCGGCTTCCGGGGAATACGAGCAGTACTTC
-	TRBV28	many	TRBJ1-2	CASSITGYGYTF	TGTGCCAGCAGTATAACAGGTTATGGCTACACCTTC
TRBD1	TRBV12-3/TRBV12-4	many	TRBJ2-7	CASSSGQGLTYEQYF	TGTGCCAGCAGTTCCGGACAGGGTCTTACCTACGAGCAGTACTTC
TRBD2	TRBV28	many	TRBJ2-7	CASNGRGTSSYEQYF	TGTGCCAGCAATGGACGGGGGACTAGCTCCTACGAGCAGTACTTC
-	TRBV3-1	few	TRBJ2-1	CASEAGTWGEQFF	TGTGCCAGCGAGGCGGGGACTTGGGGTGAGCAGTTCTTC
-	TRBV28	many	TRBJ1-6	CASSLIGGGDNSPLHF	TGTGCCAGCAGTTTAATAGGGGGTGGGGATAATTCACCCCTCCACTTT
-	TRBV7-2	many	TRBJ1-2	CASSPITDYGYTF	TGTGCCAGCAGCCCCATCACTGACTATGGCTACACCTTC
-	TRBV19	-	TRBJ1-5	CASTQGPNQPQHF	TGTGCCAGTACCCAGGGACCCAATCAGCCCCAGCATTTT
TRBD1	TRBV20-1	few	TRBJ2-7	CSAKRTGDLSYEQYF	TGCAGTGCAAAAAGGACAGGGGATCTCTCCTACGAGCAGTACTTC
-	TRBV27	few	TRBJ1-5	CASSRDLSTAPDF	TGTGCCAGCAGCAGGGACCTGTCTACGGCCCCGGATTTT
-	TRBV20-1	many	TRBJ2-7	CSASQSREQYF	TGCAGTGCTAGTCAGTCCCGCGAGCAGTACTTC
TRBD1	TRBV28	few	TRBJ2-1	CVSRPLPGTGNNEQFF	TGTGTCAGCAGGCCCCTGCCCGGGACAGGAAACAATGAGCAGTTCTTC
TRBD2	TRBV15	many	TRBJ2-5	CATSERLAGGAETQYF	TGTGCCACCAGCGAGCGACTAGCGGGAGGCGCTGAGACCCAGTACTTC
TRBD1	TRBV20-1	-	TRBJ2-5	CSARDDGQGGETQYF	TGCAGTGCTAGAGATGACGGACAGGGTGGAGAGACCCAGTACTTC
-	TRBV7-9	many	TRBJ1-1	CASSAMNTEAFF	TGTGCCAGCAGCGCCATGAACACTGAAGCTTTCTTT
-	TRBV30	-	TRBJ2-1	CAWSAGGGGRYNEQFF	TGTGCCTGGAGTGCAGGGGGCGGCGGGAGGTACAATGAGCAGTTCTTC
TRBD2	TRBV5-5	-	TRBJ2-2	CASSFAGLAGVGTGELFF	TGTGCCAGCAGCTTCGCGGGACTAGCGGGAGTCGGCACCGGGGAGCTGTTTTTT
-	TRBV20-1	-	TRBJ2-4	CSAKDVSPLKYF	TGCAGTGCTAAAGATGTATCTCCCTTAAAGTACTTC
TRBD2	TRBV28	few	TRBJ2-7	CATHSGLADSYEQYF	TGTGCCACCCATTCGGGGCTAGCGGATAGCTACGAGCAGTACTTC
TRBD1	TRBV4-3	-	TRBJ2-3	CASSQGGGQETDTQYF	TGCGCCAGCAGCCAAGGAGGGGGACAGGAGACAGATACGCAGTATTTT
-	TRBV29-1	once	TRBJ2-5	CSVEEQQETQYF	TGCAGCGTTGAAGAGCAGCAAGAGACCCAGTACTTC
-	TRBV7-9	many	TRBJ2-1	CASSLAGGEQFF	TGTGCCAGCAGCTTAGCGGGAGGTGAGCAGTTCTTC
-	TRBV4-1	-	TRBJ1-5	CASSQEVRGNQPQHF	TGCGCCAGCAGCCAAGAGGTGAGGGGGAATCAGCCCCAGCATTTT
TRBD2	TRBV10-3	many	TRBJ2-5	CAIRQGLAGETQYF	TGTGCCATCAGGCAGGGACTAGCGGGAGAGACCCAGTACTTC
-	TRBV30	few	TRBJ1-1	CAWSGGRGTEAFF	TGTGCCTGGAGTGGGGGACGCGGCACTGAAGCTTTCTTT
-	TRBV29-1	many	TRBJ2-3	CSAYTDTQYF	TGCAGCGCATACACAGATACGCAGTATTTT
-	TRBV18	many	TRBJ2-7	CASSPVQFYEQYF	TGTGCCAGCTCACCTGTACAGTTCTACGAGCAGTACTTC
TRBD1	TRBV7-3	many	TRBJ1-2	CASSLGQGARAGYGYTF	TGTGCCAGCAGCTTAGGCCAGGGGGCTCGTGCAGGATATGGCTACACCTTC
TRBD2	TRBV7-7	once	TRBJ2-5	CASSLVVTGRGGETQYF	TGTGCTAGCAGCTTAGTAGTGACCGGGAGGGGAGGAGAGACCCAGTACTTC